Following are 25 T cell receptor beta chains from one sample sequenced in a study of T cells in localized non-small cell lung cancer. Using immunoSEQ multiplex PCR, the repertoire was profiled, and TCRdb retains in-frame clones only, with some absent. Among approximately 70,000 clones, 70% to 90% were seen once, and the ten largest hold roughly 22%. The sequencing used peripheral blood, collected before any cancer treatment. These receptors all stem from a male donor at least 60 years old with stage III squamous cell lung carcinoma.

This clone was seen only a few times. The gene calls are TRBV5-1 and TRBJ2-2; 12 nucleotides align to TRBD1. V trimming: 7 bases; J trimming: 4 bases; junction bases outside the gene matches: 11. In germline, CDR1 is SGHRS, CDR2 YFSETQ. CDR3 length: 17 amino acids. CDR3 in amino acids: CASHRDRGQAGTGELFF. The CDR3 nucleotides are TGCGCCAGCCACCGGGACAGGGGGCAGGCGGGCACCGGGGAGCTGTTTTTT.

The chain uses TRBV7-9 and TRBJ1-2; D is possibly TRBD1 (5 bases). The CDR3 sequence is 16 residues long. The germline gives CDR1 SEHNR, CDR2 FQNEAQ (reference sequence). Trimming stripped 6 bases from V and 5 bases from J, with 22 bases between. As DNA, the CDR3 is TGTGCCAGCAGTACCGGACGGGACGGTCTTGGGTATGGCTACACCTTC. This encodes CASSTGRDGLGYGYTF.

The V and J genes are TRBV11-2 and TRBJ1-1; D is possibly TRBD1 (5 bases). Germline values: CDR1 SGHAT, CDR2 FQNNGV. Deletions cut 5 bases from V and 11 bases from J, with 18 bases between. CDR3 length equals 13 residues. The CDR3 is CASSPRWDLGAFF. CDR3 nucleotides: TGTGCCAGCAGCCCGAGGTGGGACCTCGGGGCTTTCTTT.

CDR3: CASRLDRAEQYF. The CDR3 region has the DNA TGTGCCAGCAGGTTAGACCGAGCAGAGCAGTACTTC. The chain has TRBV2 and TRBJ2-7; no reliable D call. Germline CDR1 reads SNHLY; CDR2 reads FYNNEI. The CDR3 sequence is 12 residues long. Trimming took 6 bases from V and 7 from J, leaving 13 bases between them.

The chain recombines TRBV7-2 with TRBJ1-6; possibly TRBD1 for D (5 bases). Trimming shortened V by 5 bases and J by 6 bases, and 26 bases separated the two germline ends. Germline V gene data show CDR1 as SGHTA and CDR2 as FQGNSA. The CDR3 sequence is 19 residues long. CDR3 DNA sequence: TGTGCCAGCAGCCTAAGACCGGGACGACGGCTAAACCTTAATTCACCCCTCCACTTT. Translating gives CASSLRPGRRLNLNSPLHF. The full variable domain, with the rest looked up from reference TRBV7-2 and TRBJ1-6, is GAGVSQSPSNKVTEKGKDVELRCDPISGHTALYWYRQSLGQGLEFLIYFQGNSAPDKSGLPSDRFSAERTGGSVSTLTIQRTQQEDSAVYLCASSLRPGRRLNLNSPLHFGNGTRLTVT.

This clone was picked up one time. In DNA form, the CDR3 reads TGTGCCAGCAGCGTAGTGGAAGGGGGCGAAGCTTTCTTT. This translates into CASSVVEGGEAFF. V and J are TRBV9 and TRBJ1-1; 7 bases are a match to TRBD1. The CDR3 consists of 13 residues. The ends lost 0 bases at V and 8 bases at J; junction bases unmatched: 4. Germline V gene lookup returns CDR1 SGDLS and CDR2 YYNGEE.

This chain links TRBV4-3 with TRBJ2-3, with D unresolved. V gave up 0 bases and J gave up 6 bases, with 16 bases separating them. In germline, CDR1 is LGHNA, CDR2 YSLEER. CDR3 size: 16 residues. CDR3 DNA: TGCGCCAGCAGCCAAGATAGGGCAGGCGCCGAGGATACGCAGTATTTT. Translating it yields CASSQDRAGAEDTQYF.

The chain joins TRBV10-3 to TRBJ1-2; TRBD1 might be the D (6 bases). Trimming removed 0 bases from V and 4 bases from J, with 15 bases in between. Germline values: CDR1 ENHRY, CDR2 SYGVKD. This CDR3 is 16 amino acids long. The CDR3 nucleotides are TGTGCCATCAGTGAGTCTGCCGGACGCAGGGGCTATGGCTACACCTTC. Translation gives CAISESAGRRGYGYTF.

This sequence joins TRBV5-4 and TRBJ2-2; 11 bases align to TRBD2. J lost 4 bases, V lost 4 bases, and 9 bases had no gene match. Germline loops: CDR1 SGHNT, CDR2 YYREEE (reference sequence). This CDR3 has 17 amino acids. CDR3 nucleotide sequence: TGTGCCAGCAGCCCCACTAGCGGGGGTTCGAGCACCGGGGAGCTGTTTTTT. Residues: CASSPTSGGSSTGELFF.

DNA of the CDR3: TGTGCCAGTAGTAGCCAGGGTGAAGAGACCCAGTACTTC. Translated: CASSSQGEETQYF. This chain links TRBV19 with TRBJ2-5, with a possible D match to TRBD1 (5 bases). CDR3 size: 13 residues. V lost 4 bases to trimming and J lost 3 bases, with 9 bases between them. Germline-derived CDR1 and CDR2 are LNHDA and SQIVND (reference sequence).

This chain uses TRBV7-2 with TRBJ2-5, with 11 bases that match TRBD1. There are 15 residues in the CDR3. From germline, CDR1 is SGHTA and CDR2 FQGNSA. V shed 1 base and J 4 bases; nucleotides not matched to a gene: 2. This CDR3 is CASSLGTGGAETQYF. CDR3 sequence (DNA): TGTGCCAGCAGCTTAGGGACAGGGGGCGCAGAGACCCAGTACTTC.

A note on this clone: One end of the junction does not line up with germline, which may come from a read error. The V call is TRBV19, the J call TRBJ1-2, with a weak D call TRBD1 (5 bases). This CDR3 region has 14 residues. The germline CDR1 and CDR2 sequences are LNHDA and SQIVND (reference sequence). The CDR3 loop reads CASSRDGENYGYTF. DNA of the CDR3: TGTGCCAGCAGTAGGGACGGAGAGAACTATGGCTACACCTTC. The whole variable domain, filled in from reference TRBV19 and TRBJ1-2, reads DGGITQSPKYLFRKEGQNVTLSCEQNLNHDAMYWYRQDPGQGLRLIYYSQIVNDFQKGDIAEGYSVSREKKESFPLTVTSAQKNPTAFYLCASSRDGENYGYTFGSGTRLTVV.

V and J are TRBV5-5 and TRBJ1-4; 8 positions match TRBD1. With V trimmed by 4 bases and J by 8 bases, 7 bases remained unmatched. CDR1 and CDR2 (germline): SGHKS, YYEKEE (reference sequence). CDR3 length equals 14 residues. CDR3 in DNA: TGTGCCAGCAGCCCGACAGGGGTGGGCGAAAAACTGTTTTTT. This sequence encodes CASSPTGVGEKLFF.

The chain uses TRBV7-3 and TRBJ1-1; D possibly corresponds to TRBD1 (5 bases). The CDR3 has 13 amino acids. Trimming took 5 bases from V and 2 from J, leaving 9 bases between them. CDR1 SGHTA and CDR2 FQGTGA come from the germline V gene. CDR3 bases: TGTGCCAGCAGCCTTGACAGAAACACTGAAGCTTTCTTT. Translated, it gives CASSLDRNTEAFF.

CDR3 region: CASTLRLTGTEAFF. The DNA of the CDR3 is TGTGCCAGCACCCTACGCTTGACCGGCACTGAAGCTTTCTTT. The chain joins TRBV6-6 to TRBJ1-1; D is unclear. The V and J ends lost 7 bases and 4 bases respectively, with 16 bases between them. Germline V gene data show CDR1 as MNHNY and CDR2 as SVGAGI (reference sequence). The CDR3 extends over 14 amino acids.

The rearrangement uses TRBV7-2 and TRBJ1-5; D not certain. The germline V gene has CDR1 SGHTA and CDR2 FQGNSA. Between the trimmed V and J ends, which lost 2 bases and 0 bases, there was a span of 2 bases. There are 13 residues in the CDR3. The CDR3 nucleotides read TGTGCCAGCAGCTTAAATAGCAATCAGCCCCAGCATTTT. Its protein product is CASSLNSNQPQHF.

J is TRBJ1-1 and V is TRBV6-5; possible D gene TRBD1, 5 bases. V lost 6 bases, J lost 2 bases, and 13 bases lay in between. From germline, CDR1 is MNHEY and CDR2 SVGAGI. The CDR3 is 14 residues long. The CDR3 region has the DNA TGTGCCAGCAGCCGGCGTGGACACAACACTGAAGCTTTCTTT. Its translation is CASSRRGHNTEAFF.

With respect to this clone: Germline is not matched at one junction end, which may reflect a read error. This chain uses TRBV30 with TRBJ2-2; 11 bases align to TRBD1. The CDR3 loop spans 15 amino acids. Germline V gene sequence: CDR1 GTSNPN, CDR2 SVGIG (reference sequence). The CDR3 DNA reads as TGTGCCTGGAGTCCGGGGACAGGGGGTCCCGGGGGGCTGTTTTTT. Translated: CAWSPGTGGPGGLFF.

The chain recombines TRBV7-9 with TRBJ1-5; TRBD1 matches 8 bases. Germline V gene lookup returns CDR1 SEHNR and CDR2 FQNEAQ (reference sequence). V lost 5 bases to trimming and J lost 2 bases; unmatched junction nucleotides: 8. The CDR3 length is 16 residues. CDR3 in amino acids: CASSPDRGEGNQPQHF. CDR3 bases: TGTGCCAGCAGCCCCGACAGGGGAGAGGGCAATCAGCCCCAGCATTTT. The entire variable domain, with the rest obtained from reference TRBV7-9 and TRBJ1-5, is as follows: DTGVSQNPRHKITKRGQNVTFRCDPISEHNRLYWYRQTLGQGPEFLTYFQNEAQLEKSRLLSDRFSAERPKGSFSTLEIQRTEQGDSAMYLCASSPDRGEGNQPQHFGDGTRLSIL.

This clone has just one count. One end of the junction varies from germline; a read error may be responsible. CDR3 sequence: CASSPPATGEQFF. In DNA form, the CDR3 reads TGTGCTAGCAGCCCCCCTGCAACTGGGGAGCAGTTCTTC. This chain connects TRBV7-7 to TRBJ2-1; D remains unclear. This CDR3 is 13 amino acids long. Germline loops: CDR1 SSHAT, CDR2 FNYEAQ (reference sequence).

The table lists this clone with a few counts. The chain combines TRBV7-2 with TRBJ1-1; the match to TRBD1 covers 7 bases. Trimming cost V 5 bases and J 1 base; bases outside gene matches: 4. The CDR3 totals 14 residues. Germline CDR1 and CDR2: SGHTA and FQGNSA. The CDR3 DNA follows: TGTGCCAGCAGCATTAGGACAGGGAACACTGAAGCTTTCTTT. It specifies CASSIRTGNTEAFF.

CDR3 in DNA: TGTGCCTGGAGAACCCCCCCGATTTATGGCTACACCTTC. Amino acids: CAWRTPPIYGYTF. The chain couples TRBV30 to TRBJ1-2; no reliable D call. Trimming took 3 bases from V and 5 from J, leaving 13 bases between them. The CDR3 runs 13 residues. CDR1 GTSNPN and CDR2 SVGIG come from the germline V gene (reference sequence).

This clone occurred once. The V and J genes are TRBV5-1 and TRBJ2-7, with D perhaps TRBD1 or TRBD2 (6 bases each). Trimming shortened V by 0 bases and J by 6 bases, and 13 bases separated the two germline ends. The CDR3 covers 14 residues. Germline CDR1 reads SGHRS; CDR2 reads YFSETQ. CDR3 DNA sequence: TGCGCCAGCAGCTTGGGGGGGGCTGAGGCCGAGCAGTACTTC. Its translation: CASSLGGAEAEQYF.

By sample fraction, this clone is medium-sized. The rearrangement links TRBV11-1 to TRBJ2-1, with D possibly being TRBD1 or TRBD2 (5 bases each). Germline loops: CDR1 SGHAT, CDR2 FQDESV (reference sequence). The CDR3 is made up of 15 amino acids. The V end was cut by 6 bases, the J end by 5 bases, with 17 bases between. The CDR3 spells CASRAIDRGDNEQFF. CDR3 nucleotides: TGTGCCAGCAGGGCAATAGACCGGGGCGACAATGAGCAGTTCTTC.

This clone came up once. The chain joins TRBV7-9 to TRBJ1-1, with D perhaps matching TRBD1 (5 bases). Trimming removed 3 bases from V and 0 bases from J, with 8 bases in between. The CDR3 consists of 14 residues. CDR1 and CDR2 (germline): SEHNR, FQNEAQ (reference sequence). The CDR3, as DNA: TGTGCCAGCAGCTTGCGACAGCTGAACACTGAAGCTTTCTTT. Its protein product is CASSLRQLNTEAFF.